The sample holds one count of the clone carrying this TCR beta chain. The antigen is undetermined. The sample comes from a study of graft-versus-host responses after intestinal transplantation. Generated by immunoSEQ multiplex PCR, the TCRdb table keeps only in-frame clones and is missing some. This table has over 90,000 clones, over 85% appearing once. This TCR was recovered from a human donor who received an intestinal transplant. Sequences were derived from unstimulated CD8+ T cells sorted from spleen or lymph node cells, sampled before intestinal transplant.

The CDR3 here is CASAIKGGDGYTF. DNA of the CDR3: TGTGCCAGCGCAATTAAGGGAGGAGACGGCTACACCTTC. This chain uses TRBV27 with TRBJ1-2; no clear D. This CDR3 comprises 13 residues. Deletions cut 8 bases from V and 8 bases from J, with 18 bases between. Germline lookup yields CDR1 MNHEY and CDR2 SMNVEV (reference sequence).